The 3 T cell receptor beta chains below were found in one sample sequenced in a study of shared clonotypes between healthy human individuals. Assay used: immunoSEQ multiplex PCR; TCRdb lists only in-frame clones, some missing. The sample consists of 950,000 to 1,300,000 clones, about 74% of them appearing once. The sequenced material came from memory CD4+ T cells sorted from blood. Subset specified: CD45RA-negative fraction. The receptors stem from a man younger than 35 in good health.

CDR3 nucleotides: TGTGCCACCAGCAGTGGCGGGAGTTCCCACGAGCAGTACTTC. This encodes CATSSGGSSHEQYF. The chain joins TRBV15 to TRBJ2-7; 7 nucleotides agree with TRBD2. From germline, CDR1 is LNHNV and CDR2 YYDKDF (reference sequence). The CDR3 runs to 14 residues. The trim removed 3 bases at V and 5 bases at J, leaving 7 bases unmatched.

This clone has more than one count but fewer than ten. V and J are TRBV9 and TRBJ2-7, with TRBD2 identical over 11 bases. The CDR3 has 16 residues. Germline CDR1 reads SGDLS; CDR2 reads YYNGEE. V gave up 0 bases and J gave up 7 bases; unmatched junction bases: 9. The CDR3 bases are TGTGCCAGCAGCGTAGAGGGGACTAGCGGCCTAGGGGAGCAGTACTTC. It specifies CASSVEGTSGLGEQYF.

This clone appeared a few times. The chain recombines TRBV10-3 with TRBJ2-3; the D gene is possibly TRBD1 (6 bases). This CDR3 contains 12 residues. Germline-derived CDR1 and CDR2 are ENHRY and SYGVKD. V dropped 10 bases and J dropped 4 bases, with 12 bases sitting between them. In DNA, the CDR3 is TGTGCCACCGAAGGGGGACCAGATACGCAGTATTTT. Amino acid sequence: CATEGGPDTQYF.